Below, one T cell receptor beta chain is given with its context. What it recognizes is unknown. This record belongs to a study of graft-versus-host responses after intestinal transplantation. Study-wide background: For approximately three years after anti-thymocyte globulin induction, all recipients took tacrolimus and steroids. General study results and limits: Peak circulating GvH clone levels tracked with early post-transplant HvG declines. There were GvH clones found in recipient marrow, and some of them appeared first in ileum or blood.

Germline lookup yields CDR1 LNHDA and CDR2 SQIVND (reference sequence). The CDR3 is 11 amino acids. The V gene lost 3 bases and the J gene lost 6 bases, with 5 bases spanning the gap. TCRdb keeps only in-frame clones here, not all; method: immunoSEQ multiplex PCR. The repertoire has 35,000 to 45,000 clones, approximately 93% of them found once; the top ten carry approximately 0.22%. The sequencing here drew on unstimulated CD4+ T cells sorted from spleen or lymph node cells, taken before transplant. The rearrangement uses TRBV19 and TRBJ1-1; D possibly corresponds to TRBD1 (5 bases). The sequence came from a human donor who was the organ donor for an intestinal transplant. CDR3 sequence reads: CASSMGAEAFF. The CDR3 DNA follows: TGTGCCAGTAGTATGGGGGCTGAAGCTTTCTTT.